This T cell receptor (beta chain) originates from a study of T cell repertoires in cytomegalovirus infection. Overall study context: CMV infection plus the matching HLA type was flagged by public TCR beta signatures. The study's findings and limits: What dominated the ex vivo response were HLA-C-restricted CMV-specific TCR beta clonotypes. The cumulative frequency of public TCR beta families distinguished individuals who carried CMV together with the relevant HLA.

TCRdb re-derived calls from the reads in MiXCR, one entry per CDR3 protein. The table includes approximately 910,000 distinct CDR3 sequences, roughly 30% detected once. Only a few counts were recorded for this clonotype. Its matching antigen is unknown. Trimming cost V 5 bases and J 4 bases; bases outside gene matches: 6. This CDR3 spans 16 amino acids. CDR1 SGHTA and CDR2 FQGNSA come from the germline V gene. Sequencing was performed on cultured CD8+ T cells from PBMCs, taken from culture after CMV antigen stimulation. The V and J genes are TRBV7-2 and TRBJ2-1; TRBD2 aligns across 12 bases. This TCR came from a human donor in good health (CMV status not recorded). Some clones in this sample may be carry-over from other donors' samples. The CDR3 coding sequence is TGTGCCAGCAGCCGGACTAGCGGGGAAGTTTACAATGAGCAGTTCTTC. Translation gives CASSRTSGEVYNEQFF.